The sequence of this T cell receptor (beta chain) was determined in a study of blood T cell repertoires in COVID-19. Across the study: Specimens from acute and convalescent COVID-19 originated in the United States, Italy and Spain. From T cells, B-cell-depleted T cells, or PBMCs came the material, which was cDNA or gDNA.

CDR3 length equals 16 residues. Germline assignment: CDR1 MGHRA and CDR2 YSYEKL. V shed 5 bases and J 5 bases; nucleotides not matched to a gene: 7. In the source study's methods: Amplified reference gene primers provided the basis for estimating nucleated cell counts. Method: immunoSEQ multiplex PCR; TCRdb's copy keeps in-frame clones and lacks some. Clone size and the V and J calls come from that table; the DNA yielded D and trimming. The sample contains about 200,000 clones, 80% to 90% of which appear only once. The rearrangement joins TRBV4-1 to TRBJ2-4; 12 positions agree with TRBD2. This clonotype originated in a woman aged 50 to 60 with acute or convalescent COVID-19. The sample comprised peripheral blood. The chain's CDR3 is CASSARLAGDENIQYF. The CDR3 region has the DNA TGCGCCAGCAGCGCGAGACTAGCGGGGGATGAAAACATTCAGTACTTC.